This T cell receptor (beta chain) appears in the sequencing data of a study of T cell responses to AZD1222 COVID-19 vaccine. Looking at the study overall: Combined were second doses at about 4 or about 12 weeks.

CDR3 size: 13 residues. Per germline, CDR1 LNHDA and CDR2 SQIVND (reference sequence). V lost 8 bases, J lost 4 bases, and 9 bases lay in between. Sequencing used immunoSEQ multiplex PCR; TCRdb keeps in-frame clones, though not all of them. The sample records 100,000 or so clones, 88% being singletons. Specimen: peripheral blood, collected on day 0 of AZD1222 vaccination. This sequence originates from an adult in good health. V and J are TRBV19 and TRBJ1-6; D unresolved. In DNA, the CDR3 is TGTGCCAGTCGTCTCGAATATAATTCACCCCTCCACTTT. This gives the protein CASRLEYNSPLHF.